These 23 T cell receptor beta chains were all obtained from the same sample, sequenced in a study of T cell responses to AZD1222 COVID-19 vaccine. Using immunoSEQ multiplex PCR, the repertoire was profiled, and TCRdb retains in-frame clones only, with some absent. The sample shows approximately 100,000 clones, 70% to 90% of them seen only once. The source was peripheral blood, collected on day 0 of AZD1222 vaccination. These receptors all stem from an adult in good health.

The V and J genes are TRBV18 and TRBJ1-5; the match to TRBD1 covers 8 bases. Germline V gene sequence: CDR1 KGHSH, CDR2 LQKENI. V was clipped by 5 bases and J by 7 bases; unmatched bases: 10. The CDR3 is 15 amino acids. The CDR3 spells CASSTQGAGGQPQHF. DNA of the CDR3: TGTGCCAGCTCAACTCAGGGGGCAGGAGGACAGCCCCAGCATTTT.

V and J are TRBV4-1 and TRBJ2-7; the D is unclear. Trimming removed 4 bases at V and 1 base at J, with 17 bases between. In germline, CDR1 is MGHRA, CDR2 YSYEKL. The CDR3 sequence is 16 residues long. The CDR3 region has the DNA TGCGCCAGCAGCCTTCAGACGGCCTTCACGTCCTACGAGCAGTACTTC. Protein: CASSLQTAFTSYEQYF.

This chain uses TRBV29-1 with TRBJ2-7; weak D call: TRBD1 (6 bases). CDR3 length equals 13 residues. Germline CDR1 SQVTM, CDR2 ANQGSEA. Deletions cut 3 bases from V and 2 bases from J, with 11 bases between. CDR3 residues: CSVEYGTPYEQYF. The CDR3 DNA reads as TGCAGCGTTGAGTATGGGACACCCTACGAGCAGTACTTC.

This chain joins TRBV6-6 and TRBJ2-4, with 8 bases fitting TRBD1. J was trimmed by 4 bases and V by 0 bases; bases with no gene match: 5. The CDR3 is made up of 16 amino acids. Germline lookup yields CDR1 MNHNY and CDR2 SVGAGI (reference sequence). The CDR3 protein is CASSYSARGQKNIQYF. The CDR3 coding sequence is TGTGCCAGCAGTTACTCGGCCAGGGGGCAAAAAAACATTCAGTACTTC.

As to this clone: The CDR3 end shows no conserved phenylalanine or tryptophan, and so a read error is likely. The chain links TRBV25-1 to TRBJ1-6; D is possibly TRBD1 (5 bases). The germline V gene has CDR1 MGHDK and CDR2 SYGVNS. The CDR3 contains 14 residues. V lost 4 bases and J lost 10, with 14 bases in between. The CDR3 here is CASSGGDPSSPLHL. CDR3 nucleotides: TGTGCCAGCAGTGGGGGCGACCCAAGCTCACCCCTCCACCTT.

The V gene is TRBV6-4, the J gene TRBJ1-1, with 7 nucleotides matching TRBD1. V dropped 6 bases and J dropped 4; count of bases not matched to a gene: 2. Per germline, CDR1 MRHNA and CDR2 SNTAGT. This CDR3 has 12 residues. The CDR3 region has the DNA TGTGCCAGCAGCGCAGGGGGCACTGAAGCTTTCTTT. This gives the protein CASSAGGTEAFF.

The chain is built from TRBV7-9 and TRBJ1-1, with a weak D call TRBD1 (6 bases). The germline V gene encodes CDR1 SEHNR and CDR2 FQNEAQ (reference sequence). V lost 4 bases to trimming and J lost 4 bases, with 16 bases between them. This CDR3 has 15 amino acids. The CDR3 DNA reads TGTGCCAGCAGCTCCGACAGGAAGAGGGTCACTGAAGCTTTCTTT. This encodes CASSSDRKRVTEAFF.

This clone was seen once. The V gene is TRBV5-4, the J gene TRBJ2-7, with D perhaps given as TRBD1 or TRBD2 (5 bases each). Per germline, CDR1 SGHNT and CDR2 YYREEE (reference sequence). Trimming left V 2 bases short and J 3 bases short, with 12 bases between. The CDR3 extends over 14 amino acids. CDR3: CASSFVGTFYEQYF. The CDR3 region has the DNA TGTGCCAGCAGCTTCGTAGGGACCTTCTACGAGCAGTACTTC.

This clone was seen only a few times. The chain uses TRBV7-6 and TRBJ1-1; possibly TRBD1 for D (5 bases). The germline V and J ends were trimmed by 1 base and 6 bases, with 12 bases remaining between them. The CDR3 loop spans 14 amino acids. Germline CDR1 is SGHVS and CDR2 is FNYEAQ. CDR3 amino acids: CASSLGQGTAEAFF. The CDR3 DNA reads TGTGCCAGCAGCTTAGGTCAGGGTACGGCTGAAGCTTTCTTT.

The chain has TRBV6-5 and TRBJ1-1, with 10 bases fitting TRBD1. This CDR3 is built from 15 residues. V trimming: 6 bases; J trimming: 7 bases; junction bases outside the gene matches: 11. In germline, CDR1 is MNHEY, CDR2 SVGAGI. This CDR3 is CASRGGTGVDREAFF. The CDR3 DNA reads as TGTGCCAGCAGAGGAGGGACAGGGGTGGACCGTGAAGCTTTCTTT.

V gene TRBV7-8 combines with J gene TRBJ2-3, with 13 bases fitting TRBD2. J was trimmed by 8 bases and V by 1 base; bases with no gene match: 6. This CDR3 has 16 amino acids. The V gene's germline CDR1 is SGHVS and CDR2 FQNEAQ. CDR3: CASSLEPGLAGRTQYF. The CDR3, as DNA: TGTGCCAGCAGCTTAGAGCCGGGACTAGCGGGACGTACGCAGTATTTT.

The chain employs TRBV6-5 and TRBJ2-5, with TRBD1 matching over 8 bases. After removal of 7 bases from V and 4 bases from J, the junction contained 5 bases not matched to a gene. The CDR3 is made up of 13 amino acids. Germline V CDR1 and CDR2: MNHEY, SVGAGI. The CDR3 sequence: CASKGTGGETQYF. The CDR3 DNA follows: TGTGCCAGCAAAGGGACAGGTGGAGAGACCCAGTACTTC.

Of note for this clone: At one end the junction does not follow the germline gene, possibly because of a read error. The CDR3 sequence: CPSRRRETGGGGELFF. CDR3 bases: TGCCCCAGCCGCCGCCGAGAGACAGGGGGCGGCGGGGAGCTGTTTTTT. The chain links TRBV4-1 to TRBJ2-2; 10 nucleotides agree with TRBD1. In germline, CDR1 is MGHRA, CDR2 YSYEKL. CDR3 length equals 16 residues.

This rearrangement joins TRBV6-6 to TRBJ2-7, with D hard to call. Between the trimmed V and J ends, which lost 2 bases and 7 bases, there was a span of 6 bases. Germline V CDR1 and CDR2: MNHNY, SVGAGI (reference sequence). The CDR3 runs 11 residues. CDR3 region: CASSYAEEQYF. In DNA form, the CDR3 reads TGTGCCAGCAGTTACGCTGAAGAGCAGTACTTC.

This chain connects TRBV28 to TRBJ1-2, with unresolved D. Per the germline V gene, CDR1 is MDHEN and CDR2 is SYDVKM. The CDR3 loop spans 12 amino acids. V was clipped by 6 bases and J by 5 bases, with 10 bases between them. CDR3: CASRGSTYGYTF. CDR3 nucleotide sequence: TGTGCCAGCAGGGGGTCAACATATGGCTACACCTTC.

The V call is TRBV6-1, the J call TRBJ2-2; 7 bases agree with TRBD1. CDR1 and CDR2 (germline): MNHNS, SASEGT. V lost 2 bases to trimming and J lost 4 bases; unmatched junction nucleotides: 7. The CDR3 extends over 16 amino acids. The CDR3 sequence: CASSEYGQVSTGELFF. DNA of the CDR3: TGTGCCAGCAGTGAATACGGACAGGTCAGCACCGGGGAGCTGTTTTTT.

The chain carries TRBV13 and TRBJ2-7; the match to TRBD1 covers 8 bases. The CDR3 is 15 amino acids. Germline values: CDR1 PRHDT, CDR2 FYEKMQ (reference sequence). Losses at the gene ends were 5 bases for V and 2 bases for J; bases not matched to a gene: 8. The CDR3 DNA is TGTGCCAGCAGCCCCCGGGACAGGCCACCCTACGAGCAGTACTTC. This translates into CASSPRDRPPYEQYF. Combining the CDR3 with reference TRBV13 and TRBJ2-7 gives the whole variable domain AAGVIQSPRHLIKEKRETATLKCYPIPRHDTVYWYQQGPGQDPQFLISFYEKMQSDKGSIPDRFSAQQFSDYHSELNMSSLELGDSALYFCASSPRDRPPYEQYFGPGTRLTVT.

For this clone: The CDR3 does not end in the conserved phenylalanine or tryptophan, so this is likely a read error. The gene calls are TRBV4-1 and TRBJ1-6; no reliable D call. The ends were cut back, 0 bases at V and 3 bases at J, with 6 bases in the middle. CDR1 and CDR2 (germline): MGHRA, YSYEKL. There are 15 residues in the CDR3. The CDR3 is CASSQERHYNSPLHL. CDR3 sequence (DNA): TGCGCCAGCAGCCAAGAAAGACACTATAATTCACCCCTCCACCTT.

The chain joins TRBV7-3 to TRBJ2-3; D perhaps matches TRBD2 (6 bases). The CDR3 contains 16 residues. The V and J ends lost 5 bases and 2 bases respectively, with 17 bases between them. Germline V gene lookup returns CDR1 SGHTA and CDR2 FQGTGA. CDR3 nucleotide sequence: TGTGCCAGCAGCCCGTGGGGTAGCGGAAACACAGATACGCAGTATTTT. Translated, it gives CASSPWGSGNTDTQYF.

This sequence joins TRBV18 and TRBJ1-2; D is perhaps TRBD1 (6 bases). This CDR3 region has 17 residues. Trimming removed 5 bases at V and 0 bases at J, with 19 bases between. Germline values: CDR1 KGHSH, CDR2 LQKENI. The CDR3 sequence is CASSITGNGRANYGYTF. In nucleotides, the CDR3 is TGTGCCAGCTCAATCACAGGGAATGGGCGAGCTAACTATGGCTACACCTTC.

CDR3 sequence: CAIGHRDRGEAFF. The CDR3 DNA reads TGTGCCATCGGCCACCGGGACAGGGGGGAAGCTTTCTTT. This chain connects TRBV10-3 to TRBJ1-1, with TRBD1 matching 11 bases. The CDR3 consists of 13 residues. Trimming cost V 8 bases and J 8 bases; bases outside gene matches: 7. Germline V gene lookup returns CDR1 ENHRY and CDR2 SYGVKD.

This clone appeared a few times. This sequence joins TRBV6-2 or TRBV6-3 and TRBJ2-7; tentatively, D is TRBD2 (5 bases). Trimming stripped 0 bases from V and 6 bases from J, with 6 bases between. This CDR3 contains 12 residues. Per germline, CDR1 MNHEY and CDR2 SVGEGT. The CDR3 reads CASSYSRAEQYF. The CDR3 nucleotides read TGTGCCAGCAGTTACTCGAGGGCCGAGCAGTACTTC.

This clone was counted a single time. The chain uses TRBV25-1 and TRBJ1-2; possible D gene TRBD1, 6 bases. The CDR3 is made up of 15 amino acids. V lost 3 bases to trimming and J lost 3 bases, with 14 bases between them. Germline loops: CDR1 MGHDK, CDR2 SYGVNS. For the CDR3, the DNA is TGTGCCAGCAGTGATCCTAACAGGGAGCACTATGGCTACACCTTC. Translated, it gives CASSDPNREHYGYTF.